These T cell receptor beta chains were read from a single sample in a study of T cells after yellow fever vaccination. TCRdb re-called the 5' RACE reads with MiXCR, one entry per CDR3 protein. In the table there are around 110,000 distinct CDR3 sequences, under 9% of which are singletons. The sequencing here drew on CD8+ T cells sorted from PBMCs, taken 45 days after the yellow fever booster vaccination. Source of these receptors: a man aged 25-40 years who received the YFV17D yellow fever vaccine. CDR3s include the opening cysteine and the closing phenylalanine or tryptophan. A D gene is named only where the DNA matches it firmly. Clone size is stated in some rows and not others, as once, few, many or a class when expanded.

clone size: medium-sized
J gene: TRBJ2-1
D gene: -
V gene: TRBV27
CDR3 protein: CASSSGFRSYNEQFF
CDR3 DNA: TGTGCCAGCAGCTCCGGGTTTCGCTCCTACAATGAGCAGTTCTTC

clone size: -
J gene: TRBJ2-3
D gene: -
V gene: TRBV7-2
CDR3 protein: CASSLWTDTDTQYF
CDR3 DNA: TGTGCCAGCAGCTTATGGACAGACACAGATACGCAGTATTTT

clone size: many
J gene: TRBJ2-1
D gene: -
V gene: TRBV6-5
CDR3 protein: CASSYPANNEQFF
CDR3 DNA: TGTGCCAGCAGTTACCCTGCAAACAATGAGCAGTTCTTC

clone size: many
J gene: TRBJ2-7
D gene: -
V gene: TRBV15
CDR3 protein: CATSRPPGHLTYEQYF
CDR3 DNA: TGTGCCACCAGCAGGCCCCCCGGACACCTTACCTACGAGCAGTACTTC

clone size: many
J gene: TRBJ2-7
D gene: -
V gene: TRBV7-9
CDR3 protein: CASSLGGGALTYEQYF
CDR3 DNA: TGTGCCAGCAGCTTAGGCGGTGGAGCCTTAACCTACGAGCAGTACTTC

clone size: many
J gene: TRBJ2-7
D gene: TRBD1
V gene: TRBV27
CDR3 protein: CASSLGQGLDYEQYF
CDR3 DNA: TGTGCCAGCAGTTTGGGACAGGGCCTTGACTACGAGCAGTACTTC

clone size: many
J gene: TRBJ2-5
D gene: -
V gene: TRBV29-1
CDR3 protein: CSVDPGLETQYF
CDR3 DNA: TGCAGCGTTGACCCAGGGTTGGAGACCCAGTACTTC

clone size: few
J gene: TRBJ2-1
D gene: -
V gene: TRBV20-1
CDR3 protein: CSASGSYNEQFF
CDR3 DNA: TGCAGTGCTAGCGGCTCCTACAATGAGCAGTTCTTC

clone size: few
J gene: TRBJ2-3
D gene: TRBD2
V gene: TRBV7-6
CDR3 protein: CASSPEAGETDTQYF
CDR3 DNA: TGTGCCAGCAGCCCGGAGGCGGGAGAGACAGATACGCAGTATTTT

clone size: many
J gene: TRBJ2-7
D gene: -
V gene: TRBV25-1
CDR3 protein: CASSEFNLVNEQYF
CDR3 DNA: TGTGCCAGCAGTGAATTTAATTTAGTTAACGAGCAGTACTTC

clone size: many
J gene: TRBJ2-5
D gene: -
V gene: TRBV7-8
CDR3 protein: CASSLVYGGRETQYF
CDR3 DNA: TGTGCCAGCAGCTTAGTATATGGGGGCCGGGAGACCCAGTACTTC

clone size: -
J gene: TRBJ2-3
D gene: TRBD2
V gene: TRBV5-6
CDR3 protein: CASSLGLSGTSTDTQYF
CDR3 DNA: TGTGCCAGCAGCCTGGGACTAAGTGGGACTAGCACAGATACGCAGTATTTT

clone size: few
J gene: TRBJ2-1
D gene: -
V gene: TRBV19
CDR3 protein: CASSYRAGVNEQFF
CDR3 DNA: TGTGCCAGTAGTTACAGGGCGGGGGTGAATGAGCAGTTCTTC

clone size: many
J gene: TRBJ2-7
D gene: TRBD1
V gene: TRBV29-1
CDR3 protein: CSVRKQGAPYEQYF
CDR3 DNA: TGCAGCGTCAGAAAACAGGGGGCTCCTTACGAGCAGTACTTC

clone size: many
J gene: TRBJ2-7
D gene: TRBD2
V gene: TRBV5-6
CDR3 protein: CASSRPAGVLYEQYF
CDR3 DNA: TGTGCCAGCAGCCGCCCAGCGGGAGTTCTCTACGAGCAGTACTTC

clone size: many
J gene: TRBJ2-5
D gene: TRBD1
V gene: TRBV4-3
CDR3 protein: CASSRGQGTRMGETQYF
CDR3 DNA: TGCGCCAGCAGCCGTGGACAGGGCACTAGAATGGGAGAGACCCAGTACTTC

clone size: -
J gene: TRBJ2-3
D gene: -
V gene: TRBV14
CDR3 protein: CASSQVSWGDTQYF
CDR3 DNA: TGTGCCAGCAGCCAAGTTTCCTGGGGAGATACGCAGTATTTT

clone size: many
J gene: TRBJ1-2
D gene: -
V gene: TRBV4-3
CDR3 protein: CASSQSRSLSDGYTF
CDR3 DNA: TGCGCCAGCAGCCAATCCCGTTCCTTATCCGATGGCTACACCTTC

clone size: many
J gene: TRBJ2-3
D gene: -
V gene: TRBV7-2
CDR3 protein: CASSRGTTSTDTQYF
CDR3 DNA: TGTGCCAGCAGCAGAGGGACCACAAGCACAGATACGCAGTATTTT

clone size: few
J gene: TRBJ2-1
D gene: TRBD2
V gene: TRBV28
CDR3 protein: CASSTLAGAYNEQFF
CDR3 DNA: TGTGCCAGCAGTACCCTAGCGGGAGCCTACAATGAGCAGTTCTTC

clone size: many
J gene: TRBJ1-2
D gene: TRBD1
V gene: TRBV7-9
CDR3 protein: CASSPDRGPPNGYTF
CDR3 DNA: TGTGCCAGCAGCCCGGACAGGGGTCCTCCCAATGGCTACACCTTC

clone size: many
J gene: TRBJ2-5
D gene: TRBD1
V gene: TRBV20-1
CDR3 protein: CSATGQGLQETQYF
CDR3 DNA: TGCAGTGCTACGGGACAGGGACTCCAAGAGACCCAGTACTTC

clone size: many
J gene: TRBJ2-2
D gene: -
V gene: TRBV27
CDR3 protein: CASSQLGGLLSIGELFF
CDR3 DNA: TGTGCCAGCAGTCAACTGGGGGGGCTGTTATCTATCGGGGAGCTGTTTTTT

clone size: many
J gene: TRBJ2-1
D gene: TRBD2
V gene: TRBV28
CDR3 protein: CASSFPWTSEGEQFF
CDR3 DNA: TGTGCCAGCAGTTTCCCCTGGACTAGCGAGGGTGAGCAGTTCTTC

clone size: many
J gene: TRBJ1-5
D gene: -
V gene: TRBV5-1
CDR3 protein: CASTSGTEFTVSNQPQHF
CDR3 DNA: TGCGCCAGCACTTCCGGGACGGAATTTACCGTTAGCAATCAGCCCCAGCATTTT

clone size: many
J gene: TRBJ2-7
D gene: TRBD2
V gene: TRBV6-2/TRBV6-3
CDR3 protein: CASSYSDLGGRQSYEQYF
CDR3 DNA: TGTGCCAGCAGTTACTCCGATCTTGGCGGGAGGCAATCCTACGAGCAGTACTTC

clone size: few
J gene: TRBJ2-2
D gene: -
V gene: TRBV20-1
CDR3 protein: CCARGGTRRGTGELFF
CDR3 DNA: TGCTGTGCTAGAGGCGGCACACGAAGGGGGACCGGGGAGCTGTTTTTT

clone size: -
J gene: TRBJ2-1
D gene: TRBD2
V gene: TRBV9
CDR3 protein: CASSSRRGLALGYNEQFF
CDR3 DNA: TGTGCCAGCAGCTCGCGAAGGGGACTAGCCCTCGGTTACAATGAGCAGTTCTTC

clone size: many
J gene: TRBJ1-4
D gene: -
V gene: TRBV6-5
CDR3 protein: CASSYDGATNEKLFF
CDR3 DNA: TGTGCCAGCAGTTACGACGGGGCAACTAATGAAAAACTGTTTTTT

clone size: few
J gene: TRBJ2-1
D gene: TRBD2
V gene: TRBV27
CDR3 protein: CASSLGVEAGAGEQFF
CDR3 DNA: TGTGCCAGCAGTTTAGGAGTAGAAGCGGGAGCTGGTGAGCAGTTCTTC

clone size: few
J gene: TRBJ2-7
D gene: TRBD2
V gene: TRBV20-1
CDR3 protein: CSHWMGGEQYF
CDR3 DNA: TGCAGTCACTGGATGGGGGGGGAGCAGTACTTC

clone size: few
J gene: TRBJ2-1
D gene: TRBD2
V gene: TRBV5-1
CDR3 protein: CASSAGGVHNEQFF
CDR3 DNA: TGCGCCAGCAGTGCGGGAGGGGTCCACAATGAGCAGTTCTTC

clone size: few
J gene: TRBJ1-1
D gene: -
V gene: TRBV5-4
CDR3 protein: CASSFRSGEIGTEAFF
CDR3 DNA: TGTGCCAGCAGCTTTCGATCAGGGGAGATTGGCACTGAAGCTTTCTTT

clone size: many
J gene: TRBJ2-1
D gene: TRBD1
V gene: TRBV10-3
CDR3 protein: CAITGTGAYNEQFF
CDR3 DNA: TGTGCCATAACCGGGACAGGGGCTTACAATGAGCAGTTCTTC

clone size: many
J gene: TRBJ1-2
D gene: -
V gene: TRBV7-9
CDR3 protein: CASPLVGDYGYTF
CDR3 DNA: TGTGCCAGCCCTCTGGTCGGGGACTATGGCTACACCTTC

clone size: many
J gene: TRBJ2-7
D gene: -
V gene: TRBV20-1
CDR3 protein: CSAAGQNSYEQYF
CDR3 DNA: TGCAGTGCAGCGGGACAGAACTCCTACGAGCAGTACTTC

clone size: many
J gene: TRBJ1-2
D gene: -
V gene: TRBV14
CDR3 protein: CASSQVSGTYGYTF
CDR3 DNA: TGTGCCAGCAGCCAAGTTTCAGGGACCTATGGCTACACCTTC

clone size: many
J gene: TRBJ2-3
D gene: -
V gene: TRBV29-1
CDR3 protein: CSPITALDPDTQYF
CDR3 DNA: TGCAGCCCCATCACTGCCTTGGACCCAGATACGCAGTATTTT

clone size: few
J gene: TRBJ2-5
D gene: -
V gene: TRBV14
CDR3 protein: CASSQDGTQYF
CDR3 DNA: TGTGCCAGCAGCCAAGACGGGACCCAGTACTTC

clone size: many
J gene: TRBJ2-1
D gene: TRBD2
V gene: TRBV25-1
CDR3 protein: CASSAGTSGSNEQFF
CDR3 DNA: TGTGCCAGCAGTGCCGGGACTAGCGGATCCAATGAGCAGTTCTTC